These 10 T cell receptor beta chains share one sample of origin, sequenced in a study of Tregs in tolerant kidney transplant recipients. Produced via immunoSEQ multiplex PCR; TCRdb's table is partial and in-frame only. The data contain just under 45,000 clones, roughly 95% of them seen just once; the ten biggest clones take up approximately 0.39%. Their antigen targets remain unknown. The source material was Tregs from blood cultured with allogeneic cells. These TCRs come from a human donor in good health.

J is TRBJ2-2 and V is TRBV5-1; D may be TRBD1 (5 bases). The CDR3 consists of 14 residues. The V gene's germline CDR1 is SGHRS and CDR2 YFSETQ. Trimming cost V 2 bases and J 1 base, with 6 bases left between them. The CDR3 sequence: CASSFGQNTGELFF. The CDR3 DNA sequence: TGCGCCAGCAGCTTCGGACAGAACACCGGGGAGCTGTTTTTT. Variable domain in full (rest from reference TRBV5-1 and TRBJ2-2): KAGVTQTPRYLIKTRGQQVTLSCSPISGHRSVSWYQQTPGQGLQFLFEYFSETQRNKGNFPGRFSGRQFSNSRSEMNVSTLELGDSALYLCASSFGQNTGELFFGEGSRLTVL.

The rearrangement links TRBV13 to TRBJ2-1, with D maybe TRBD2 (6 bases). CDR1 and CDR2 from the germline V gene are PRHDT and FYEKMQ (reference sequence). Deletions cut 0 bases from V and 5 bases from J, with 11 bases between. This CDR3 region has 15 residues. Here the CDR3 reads CASSLGPSAHNEQFF. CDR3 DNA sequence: TGTGCCAGCAGCTTAGGTCCTAGCGCCCACAATGAGCAGTTCTTC.

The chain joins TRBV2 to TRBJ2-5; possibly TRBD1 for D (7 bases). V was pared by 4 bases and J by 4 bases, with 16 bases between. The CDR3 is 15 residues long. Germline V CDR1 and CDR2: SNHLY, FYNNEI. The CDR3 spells CASSGRGRDLETQYF. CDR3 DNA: TGTGCCAGCAGTGGGAGGGGGCGCGACTTAGAGACCCAGTACTTC.

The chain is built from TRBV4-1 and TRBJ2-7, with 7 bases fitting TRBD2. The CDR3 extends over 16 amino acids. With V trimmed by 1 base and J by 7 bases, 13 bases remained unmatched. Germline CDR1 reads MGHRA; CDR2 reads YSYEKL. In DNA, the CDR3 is TGCGCCAGCAGCCAAGTAGGCAGGGACTACCTACGAGAGCAGTACTTC. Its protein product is CASSQVGRDYLREQYF.

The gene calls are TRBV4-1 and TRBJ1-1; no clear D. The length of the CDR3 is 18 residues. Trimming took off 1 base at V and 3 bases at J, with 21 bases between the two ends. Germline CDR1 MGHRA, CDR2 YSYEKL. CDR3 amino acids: CASSQGFTGSPWDTEAFF. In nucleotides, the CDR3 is TGCGCCAGCAGCCAAGGCTTCACGGGCTCACCCTGGGACACTGAAGCTTTCTTT.

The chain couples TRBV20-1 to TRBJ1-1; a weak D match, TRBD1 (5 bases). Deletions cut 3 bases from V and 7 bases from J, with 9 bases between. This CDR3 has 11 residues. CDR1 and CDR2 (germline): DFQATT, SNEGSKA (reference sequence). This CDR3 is CSASSGLEAFF. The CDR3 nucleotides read TGCAGTGCTAGTTCGGGACTTGAAGCTTTCTTT.

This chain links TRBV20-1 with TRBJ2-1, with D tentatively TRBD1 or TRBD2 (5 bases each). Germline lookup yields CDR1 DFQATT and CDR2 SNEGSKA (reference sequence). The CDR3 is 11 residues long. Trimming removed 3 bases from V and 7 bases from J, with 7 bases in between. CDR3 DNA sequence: TGCAGTGCTAGTGGGGGAAATGAGCAGTTCTTC. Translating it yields CSASGGNEQFF.

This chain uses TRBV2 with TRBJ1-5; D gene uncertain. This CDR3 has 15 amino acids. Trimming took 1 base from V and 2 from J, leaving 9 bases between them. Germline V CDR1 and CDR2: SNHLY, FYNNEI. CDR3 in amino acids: CASSEEGLGNQPQHF. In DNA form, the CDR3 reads TGTGCCAGCAGTGAAGAGGGCCTCGGCAATCAGCCCCAGCATTTT.

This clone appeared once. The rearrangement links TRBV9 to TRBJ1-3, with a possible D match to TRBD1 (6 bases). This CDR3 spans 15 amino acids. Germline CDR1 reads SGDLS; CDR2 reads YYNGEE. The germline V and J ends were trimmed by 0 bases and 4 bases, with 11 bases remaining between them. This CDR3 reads CASSVARGSGNTIYF. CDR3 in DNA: TGTGCCAGCAGCGTAGCCAGGGGATCCGGAAACACCATATATTTT.

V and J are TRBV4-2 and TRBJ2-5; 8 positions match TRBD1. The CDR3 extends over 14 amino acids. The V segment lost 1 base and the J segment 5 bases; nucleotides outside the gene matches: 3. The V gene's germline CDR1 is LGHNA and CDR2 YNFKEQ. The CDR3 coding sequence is TGTGCCAGCAGCCAAGTTTCAGGGGGCGAGACCCAGTACTTC. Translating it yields CASSQVSGGETQYF.